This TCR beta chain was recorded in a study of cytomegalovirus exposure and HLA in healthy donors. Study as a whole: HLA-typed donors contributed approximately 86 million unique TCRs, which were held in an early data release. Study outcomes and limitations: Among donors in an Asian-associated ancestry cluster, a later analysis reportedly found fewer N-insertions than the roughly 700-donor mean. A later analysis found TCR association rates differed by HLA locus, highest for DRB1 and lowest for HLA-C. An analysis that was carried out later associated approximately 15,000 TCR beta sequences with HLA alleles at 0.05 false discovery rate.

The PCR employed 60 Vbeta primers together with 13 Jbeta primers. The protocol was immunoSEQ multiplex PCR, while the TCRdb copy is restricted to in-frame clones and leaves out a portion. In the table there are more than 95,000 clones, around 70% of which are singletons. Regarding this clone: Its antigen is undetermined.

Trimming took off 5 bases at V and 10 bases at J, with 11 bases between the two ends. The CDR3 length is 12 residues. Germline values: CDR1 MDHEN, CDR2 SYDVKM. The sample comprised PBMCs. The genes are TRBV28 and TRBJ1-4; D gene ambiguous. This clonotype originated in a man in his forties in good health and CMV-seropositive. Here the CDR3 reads CASSAPPIKLFF. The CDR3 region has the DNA TGTGCCAGCAGTGCACCTCCTATAAAACTGTTTTTT. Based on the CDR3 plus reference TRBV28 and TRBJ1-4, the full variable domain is DVKVTQSSRYLVKRTGEKVFLECVQDMDHENMFWYRQDPGLGLRLIYFSYDVKMKEKGDIPEGYSVSREKKERFSLILESASTNQTSMYLCASSAPPIKLFFGSGTQLSVL.